These 9 T cell receptor beta chains share one sample of origin, sequenced in a study of CD4 and CD8 cells across lung adenocarcinoma regions. MiXCR, run by TCRdb on the PCR reads, gives a single entry per CDR3 protein. The sample holds about 12,000 distinct CDR3 sequences, about half seen once. Sequenced: CD8+ T cells from the margin of a lung tumor. These receptors all stem from a male donor with lung adenocarcinoma. The CD4 and CD8 labels of this study may be unreliable.

The genes are TRBV7-2 and TRBJ2-4; D might be TRBD2 (5 bases). Deletions cut 1 base from V and 13 bases from J, with 20 bases between. Germline CDR1 is SGHTA and CDR2 is FQGNSA. The CDR3 length is 15 residues. The CDR3 reads CASSLDSGGTETQYF. The CDR3 nucleotides read TGTGCCAGCAGCTTAGACAGCGGAGGCACAGAGACGCAGTACTTC.

V gene TRBV7-2 combines with J gene TRBJ2-5; TRBD2 might be the D (5 bases). The CDR3 is made up of 16 amino acids. With 6 bases removed from V and 5 bases from J, the gap between germline ends came to 22 bases. Germline assignment: CDR1 SGHTA and CDR2 FQGNSA. CDR3 nucleotides: TGTGCCAGCAGTCTAACGCGGACTCGCGGATCCGAGACCCAGTACTTC. Encoded protein: CASSLTRTRGSETQYF.

The chain employs TRBV6-2 or TRBV6-3 and TRBJ2-7; TRBD1 agrees at 9 bases. The CDR3 is made up of 15 amino acids. The germline CDR1 and CDR2 sequences are MNHEY and SVGEGT. Trimming cost V 0 bases and J 1 base; bases outside gene matches: 1. CDR3 sequence: CASSYSGTGSYEQYF. Written as DNA, the CDR3 is TGTGCCAGCAGTTACTCGGGGACAGGGTCCTACGAGCAGTACTTC.

The sample holds a few counts of this clonotype. This chain connects TRBV15 to TRBJ2-1; TRBD1 aligns across 7 bases. The CDR3 has 15 amino acids. Unmatched junction bases numbered 15, after V lost 3 bases and J lost 13 bases. In germline, CDR1 is LNHNV, CDR2 YYDKDF (reference sequence). In nucleotides, the CDR3 is TGTGCCACCAGCAGCCCCGGGACAGCGCAAGAGACCCAGTTCTTC. It yields the protein CATSSPGTAQETQFF.

This clonotype was counted ten times or more. This chain connects TRBV27 to TRBJ2-7, with 12 positions matching TRBD2. The germline CDR1 and CDR2 sequences are MNHEY and SMNVEV (reference sequence). The CDR3 covers 14 residues. The V and J ends lost 6 bases and 2 bases, in that order; junction bases with no gene match: 2. The DNA for the CDR3 is TGTGCCAGCAGGACTAGCGGGAGCACCTACGAGCAGTACTTC. This encodes CASRTSGSTYEQYF.

This clonotype was counted a few times. The chain uses TRBV4-1 and TRBJ2-1; D remains unclear. This CDR3 comprises 13 residues. Trimming left V 3 bases short and J 6 bases short, with 9 bases between. The germline CDR1 and CDR2 sequences are MGHRA and YSYEKL. The DNA of the CDR3 is TGCGCCAGCAGCCAGCCAAGCGTCAATGAGCAGTTCTTC. Translated: CASSQPSVNEQFF.

Many counts were recorded for this clonotype. The chain links TRBV6-1 to TRBJ1-6; a possible D gene is TRBD1 (5 bases). With 10 bases removed from V and 5 bases from J, the gap between germline ends came to 18 bases. This CDR3 has 15 amino acids. The germline V gene has CDR1 MNHNS and CDR2 SASEGT. Here the CDR3 reads CATRQLEGNNSPLHF. CDR3 nucleotides: TGTGCCACCAGACAGCTTGAAGGGAATAATTCACCCCTCCACTTT.

This clonotype counts as medium-sized (0.01 to 0.1%). The chain has TRBV6-5 and TRBJ2-7; D is tentatively TRBD1 or TRBD2 (6 bases each). V dropped 8 bases and J dropped 6 bases, with 14 bases sitting between them. The CDR3 is 12 residues long. Germline V lookup: CDR1 MNHEY, CDR2 SVGAGI. The CDR3 region is CASVGGLGEQYF. CDR3 DNA: TGTGCCAGCGTTGGGGGGCTGGGCGAGCAGTACTTC.

About this clonotype: A read error may be the cause here, since a much bigger clone is one base away. The CDR3, as DNA: TGTGCCATCAGTGAGCCCCTTTTCTACAATGAGCAGTACTTC. Its protein product is CAISEPLFYNEQYF. The V call is TRBV10-3, the J call TRBJ2-5; D not resolved. This CDR3 is built from 14 residues. Trimming shortened V by 2 bases and J by 11 bases, and 18 bases separated the two germline ends. Germline V gene sequence: CDR1 ENHRY, CDR2 SYGVKD.